The entry below gives a single T cell receptor (beta chain) sequence along with its context. Its antigen is still unknown. V was clipped by 7 bases and J by 7 bases; unmatched bases: 7. CDR1 and CDR2 (germline): SNHLY, FYNNEI. The CDR3 is 14 amino acids. This sample is drawn from a study of graft-versus-host responses after intestinal transplantation. Study context: Induction using anti-thymocyte globulin, followed by tacrolimus and steroids for around 3 years, was given to all recipients. Study-level findings and limits: Those patients showing graft-donor T cell macrochimerism displayed high graft-versus-host to host-versus-graft clonal ratios in allografts. Some GvH clones were seen earlier in gut or blood, suggesting intestinal origin.

Sequencing used immunoSEQ multiplex PCR; TCRdb keeps in-frame clones, though not all of them. The sample includes 40,000 to 45,000 clones, less than 95% seen only once; the top ten take 2.3%. Material: PBMCs, obtained around 320 days after intestinal transplant. The chain joins TRBV2 to TRBJ2-1; 10 bases are shared with TRBD1. This receptor was identified in a human patient who received an intestinal transplant, so some T cells may come from the graft donor. CDR3 coding DNA: TGTGCCAGCAATACCGACAGGGGGCTTAATGAGCAGTTCTTC. The encoded protein is CASNTDRGLNEQFF.